This TCR beta chain was recovered during a study of cytomegalovirus exposure and HLA in healthy donors. 60 Vbeta and 13 Jbeta primers were used in PCR. The data were produced by immunoSEQ multiplex PCR, yet TCRdb's version contains in-frame clones alone and is incomplete. The sample consists of about 170,000 clones, roughly 80% of them appearing once. The CDR3 runs 14 residues. With 5 bases removed from V and 5 bases from J, the gap between germline ends came to 10 bases. Germline CDR1 SGHNT, CDR2 YENEEA. The specimen sequenced was PBMCs. This TCR derives from a young woman in good health and CMV-seronegative. The chain combines TRBV11-3 with TRBJ1-6; the D is unclear. This CDR3 is CASSLVDNNSPLHF. DNA for the CDR3: TGTGCCAGCAGCCTCGTAGACAATAATTCACCCCTCCACTTT.